Listed here are 2 T cell receptor beta chains from one sample, sequenced in a study of a mutant IDH1 vaccine in newly diagnosed glioma. Indicated time point: week 11, during vaccination. Topical imiquimod accompanied each vaccine dose, which consisted of 300 ug of mutant IDH1 20-mer peptide. Profiled with immunoSEQ multiplex PCR; TCRdb holds only in-frame clones, not every one. The data show tens of thousands of clones, 84% seen once. Antigens for these TCRs are unknown. Sequenced here: PBMCs, sampled from a glioma patient whose treatment included an IDH1 peptide vaccine. The origin of the receptors is a man between 35 and 55 years old with glioma.

The J gene is TRBJ2-2, the V gene TRBV11-3; TRBD2 matches 12 bases. The CDR3 consists of 16 residues. The V segment lost 1 base and the J segment 5 bases; nucleotides outside the gene matches: 2. Germline V gene lookup returns CDR1 SGHNT and CDR2 YENEEA. CDR3 nucleotide sequence: TGTGCCAGCAGCTTAGGCGGGACTAGCGGGACCGGGGAGCTGTTTTTT. Protein sequence: CASSLGGTSGTGELFF. Supplemented by reference TRBV11-3 and TRBJ2-2, the full variable domain reads EAGVVQSPRYKIIEKKQPVAFWCNPISGHNTLYWYLQNLGQGPELLIRYENEEAVDDSQLPKDRFSAERLKGVDSTLKIQPAELGDSAVYLCASSLGGTSGTGELFFGEGSRLTVL.

The chain recombines TRBV23-1 with TRBJ2-3, with 8 nucleotides matching TRBD1. TRBV23-1 is given ORF status, its function remaining uncertain. The length of the CDR3 is 14 residues. V dropped 9 bases and J dropped 3; count of bases not matched to a gene: 8. CDR3 loop: CARSPDRVTDTQYF. CDR3 coding DNA: TGCGCCAGGAGCCCGGACAGGGTGACAGATACGCAGTATTTT.